This entry features one TCR beta chain sequence. The antigen is unknown. The table came from immunoSEQ multiplex PCR; TCRdb's copy has only in-frame clones and leaves some out. The data show about 48,000 clones, approximately 80% seen once. Germline V gene sequence: CDR1 SNHLY, CDR2 FYNNEI. The CDR3 runs to 12 residues. This record comes from a study of OX40 agonist ivuxolimab in advanced cancers. Overall study: An agonistic human IgG2 monoclonal antibody against OX40 (CD134) was given.

General observations from the study: The study observed clonal expansion of CD4+ and CD8+ blood T cells by week 6 at 0.1 to 3.0 mg/kg. Relative to CD4+ cells, CD8+ T cells on average had more expanded clones.

This receptor was taken from an adult with an advanced solid tumor such as melanoma, head and neck, liver or kidney cancer. Specimen: CD4+ or CD8+ T cells sorted from blood, collected in a trial of the OX40 agonist ivuxolimab. The genes are TRBV2 and TRBJ2-5; the D is unclear. The J call may not be correct, given that the DNA end is closer to TRBJ2-7. The CDR3 bases are TGTGCCAGCAGGGAAAGCTCCTACGAGCAGTACTTC. As protein: CASRESSYEQYF.